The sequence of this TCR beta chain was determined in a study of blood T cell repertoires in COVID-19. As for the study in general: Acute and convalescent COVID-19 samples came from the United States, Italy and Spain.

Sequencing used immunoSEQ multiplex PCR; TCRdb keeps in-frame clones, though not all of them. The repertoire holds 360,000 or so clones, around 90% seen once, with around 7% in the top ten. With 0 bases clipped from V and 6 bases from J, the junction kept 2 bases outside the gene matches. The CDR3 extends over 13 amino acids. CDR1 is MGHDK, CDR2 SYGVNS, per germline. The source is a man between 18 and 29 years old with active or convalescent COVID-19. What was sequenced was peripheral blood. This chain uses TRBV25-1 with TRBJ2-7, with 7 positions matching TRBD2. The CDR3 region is CASSEYVAGEQYF. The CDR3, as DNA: TGTGCCAGCAGTGAATATGTAGCGGGCGAGCAGTACTTC.